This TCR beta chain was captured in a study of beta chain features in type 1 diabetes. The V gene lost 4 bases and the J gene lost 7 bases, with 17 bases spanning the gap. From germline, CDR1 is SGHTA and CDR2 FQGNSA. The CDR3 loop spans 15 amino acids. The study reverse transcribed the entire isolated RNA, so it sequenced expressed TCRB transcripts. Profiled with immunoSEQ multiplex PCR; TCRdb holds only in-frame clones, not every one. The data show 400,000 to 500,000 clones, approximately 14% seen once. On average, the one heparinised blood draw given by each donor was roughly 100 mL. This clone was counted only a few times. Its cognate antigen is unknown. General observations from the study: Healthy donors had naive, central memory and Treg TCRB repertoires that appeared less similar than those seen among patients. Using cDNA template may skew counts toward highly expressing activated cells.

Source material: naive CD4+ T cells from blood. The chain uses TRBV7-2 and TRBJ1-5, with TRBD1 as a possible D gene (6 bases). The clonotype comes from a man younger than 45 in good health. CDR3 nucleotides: TGTGCCAGCAGCTCAGGCCGGGGGCGAGCCCAGCCCCAGCATTTT. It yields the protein CASSSGRGRAQPQHF.